A single T cell receptor beta chain is shown here with its context. Clones were sequenced by immunoSEQ multiplex PCR, and TCRdb holds only the in-frame ones, with some missing. The sample holds millions of clones, 90% to 95% seen once. Trimming took 5 bases from V and 3 from J, leaving 11 bases between them. Germline CDR1 reads SGHNT; CDR2 reads YENEEA. The CDR3 is made up of 13 amino acids. This sample was included in a study of shared clonotypes between healthy human individuals. The sequenced material came from naive CD4+ T cells sorted from blood. The subset was: CD45RA+ positively selected. The TCR sequence derives from a young man in good health. This chain links TRBV11-3 with TRBJ2-7; D not certain. CDR3 coding DNA: TGTGCCAGCAGCCCCGAACGTGGCTACGAGCAGTACTTC. Translation gives CASSPERGYEQYF.